The 16 T cell receptor beta chains below all came from one sample that was sequenced in a study of shared clonotypes between healthy human individuals. Produced via immunoSEQ multiplex PCR; TCRdb's table is partial and in-frame only. The sample lists about 490,000 clones, around three quarters occurring once. Sequencing was carried out using PBMCs. These receptors all stem from a middle-aged woman in good health. Some clones in this sample may be carry-over from other donors' samples.

The chain carries TRBV25-1 and TRBJ1-5, with a weak D call TRBD1 (6 bases). Deletions cut 5 bases from V and 3 bases from J, with 14 bases between. CDR1 is MGHDK and CDR2 is SYGVNS in the germline V gene. The CDR3 has 15 amino acids. The CDR3 nucleotides are TGTGCCAGCAGTCCGGGGGGCATCGACAATCAGCCCCAGCATTTT. Translated: CASSPGGIDNQPQHF.

The rearrangement uses TRBV7-2 and TRBJ1-1; TRBD1 is a possible D gene (6 bases). Trimming stripped 3 bases from V and 6 bases from J, with 14 bases between. The CDR3 has 14 amino acids. Looked up from germline, CDR1 is SGHTA and CDR2 is FQGNSA. CDR3 protein: CASSLARGAPEAFF. In nucleotides, the CDR3 is TGTGCCAGCAGCTTGGCGAGGGGGGCGCCTGAAGCTTTCTTT.

This clone has just one count. The V gene is TRBV4-2, the J gene TRBJ1-2; 8 positions match TRBD1. With V trimmed by 0 bases and J by 8 bases, 8 bases remained unmatched. This CDR3 region has 15 residues. Germline loops: CDR1 LGHNA, CDR2 YNFKEQ. CDR3 in amino acids: CASSQDVGQGNGYTF. In nucleotides, the CDR3 is TGTGCCAGCAGCCAAGATGTTGGACAGGGTAACGGCTACACCTTC.

The genes are TRBV2 and TRBJ2-7; D gene unclear. V dropped 5 bases and J dropped 4 bases, with 15 bases sitting between them. This CDR3 region has 14 residues. The germline V gene has CDR1 SNHLY and CDR2 FYNNEI. In nucleotides, the CDR3 is TGTGCCAGCAGTTATTACCCCAATGGATACGAGCAGTACTTC. Its protein product is CASSYYPNGYEQYF.

This clone was recorded once. This rearrangement joins TRBV10-3 to TRBJ2-1; 12 bases line up with TRBD2. The trim removed 2 bases at V and 1 base at J, leaving 6 bases unmatched. The length of the CDR3 is 18 residues. Germline-derived CDR1 and CDR2 are ENHRY and SYGVKD. CDR3 sequence: CAISERGLAGGSYNEQFF. The CDR3 coding sequence is TGTGCCATCAGTGAGAGGGGACTAGCGGGCGGGTCCTACAATGAGCAGTTCTTC.

The chain couples TRBV15 to TRBJ2-5, with TRBD1 matching over 7 bases. This CDR3 spans 16 amino acids. CDR1 and CDR2 (germline): LNHNV, YYDKDF (reference sequence). Germline trimming cut 1 base from V and 2 bases from J; bases unmatched to any gene: 7. The CDR3 protein is CATSRGDRVGQETQYF. DNA of the CDR3: TGTGCCACCAGCAGAGGCGACAGGGTCGGGCAAGAGACCCAGTACTTC.

The chain couples TRBV28 to TRBJ2-6; a possible D gene is TRBD2 (6 bases). The CDR3 contains 14 residues. Germline values: CDR1 MDHEN, CDR2 SYDVKM. V lost 7 bases, J lost 3 bases, and 10 bases lay in between. CDR3 sequence reads: CASTGSVGANVLTF. CDR3 sequence (DNA): TGTGCCAGCACCGGGAGTGTTGGGGCCAACGTCCTGACTTTC.

Notes on this clone: Sequence at one end of the junction differs from germline and may be a read error. The gene calls are TRBV5-8 and TRBJ1-1; possible D gene TRBD1, 5 bases. The CDR3 loop spans 14 amino acids. The germline CDR1 and CDR2 sequences are SGHTS and YDEGEE. The CDR3 coding sequence is TGCGCCAGCAGCCTCACAGGTGGGAACACTGAAGCTTTCTTT. Protein product: CASSLTGGNTEAFF. Full variable domain (missing parts from reference TRBV5-8 and TRBJ1-1): EAGVTQSPTHLIKTRGQQATLRCSPISGHTSVYWYQQALGLGLQFLLWYDEGEERNRGNFPPRFSGRQFPNYSSELNVNALELEDSALYLCASSLTGGNTEAFFGQGTRLTVV.

V is TRBV28 and J is TRBJ2-3, with TRBD2 identical over 7 bases. J gave up 6 bases and V 2 bases, and 5 bases lay outside the gene matches. The CDR3 runs to 14 residues. In germline, CDR1 is MDHEN, CDR2 SYDVKM. The DNA of the CDR3 is TGTGCCAGCAGTTTAGAGCGGGGTTTTGATACGCAGTATTTT. Amino acid sequence: CASSLERGFDTQYF.

V and J are TRBV5-8 and TRBJ2-5, with a possible D match to TRBD1 (5 bases). V was pared by 4 bases and J by 2 bases, with 15 bases between. Germline CDR1 is SGHTS and CDR2 is YDEGEE. The length of the CDR3 is 15 residues. Here the CDR3 DNA reads TGTGCCAGCAGCCCTGTGGGCAGGGTGCAAGAGACCCAGTACTTC. Translated, it gives CASSPVGRVQETQYF.

V is TRBV27 and J is TRBJ2-2, with no clear D. Deletions cut 3 bases from V and 4 bases from J, with 6 bases between. Germline-derived CDR1 and CDR2 are MNHEY and SMNVEV (reference sequence). The CDR3 loop spans 13 amino acids. CDR3 residues: CASSFDGTGELFF. CDR3 coding DNA: TGTGCCAGCAGTTTTGATGGCACCGGGGAGCTGTTTTTT.

J is TRBJ2-3 and V is TRBV7-8; 12 nucleotides align to TRBD2. CDR3 length equals 16 residues. CDR1 and CDR2 from the germline V gene are SGHVS and FQNEAQ. Losses at the gene ends were 8 bases for V and 0 bases for J; bases not matched to a gene: 6. CDR3 loop: CASLASGRASTDTQYF. In DNA form, the CDR3 reads TGTGCCAGCTTAGCTAGCGGGAGGGCTAGCACAGATACGCAGTATTTT.

The gene calls are TRBV10-3 and TRBJ1-2, with 8 bases lining up with TRBD1. CDR3 length: 14 amino acids. The J segment lost 0 bases and the V segment lost 5 bases, leaving 2 bases of the junction unmatched. The germline V gene has CDR1 ENHRY and CDR2 SYGVKD. Here the CDR3 DNA reads TGTGCCATCAGTCAGGGACAGGCTAACTATGGCTACACCTTC. It is translated as CAISQGQANYGYTF.

The chain employs TRBV6-6 and TRBJ1-2; 7 positions match TRBD1. The CDR3 spans 12 residues. CDR1 and CDR2 (germline): MNHNY, SVGAGI (reference sequence). The ends lost 6 bases at V and 7 bases at J; junction bases unmatched: 5. The CDR3 DNA follows: TGTGCCAGCAGGGGAGGACAGGTTGGCTACACCTTC. Protein product: CASRGGQVGYTF.

J is TRBJ2-3 and V is TRBV5-1; 10 nucleotides line up with TRBD2. The germline gives CDR1 SGHRS, CDR2 YFSETQ. The CDR3 length is 16 residues. Unmatched junction bases numbered 9, after V lost 4 bases and J lost 4 bases. In nucleotides, the CDR3 is TGCGCCAGCAGCCCCGGGGTAGCGGGAGGATCAGATACGCAGTATTTT. It codes for CASSPGVAGGSDTQYF.

The chain has TRBV27 and TRBJ2-7; tentatively, D is TRBD2 (5 bases). The CDR3 extends over 14 amino acids. CDR1 MNHEY and CDR2 SMNVEV come from the germline V gene (reference sequence). V lost 1 base to trimming and J lost 0 bases, with 7 bases between them. CDR3 sequence: CASSLFGNSYEQYF. Here the CDR3 DNA reads TGTGCCAGCAGTTTATTCGGGAACTCCTACGAGCAGTACTTC.